These 19 T cell receptor beta chains were all obtained from the same sample, sequenced in a study of T cells expressing NK-cell markers. TCRdb reprocessed the 5' RACE reads, keeping one entry per CDR3 protein, no DNA. In total, the table holds about 440,000 distinct CDR3 sequences. The sequencing sample was made of blood T cells: a sorted CD56 or NKG2C T cell subset, CD4+ or CD8+ T cells, or bulk PBMC T cells (not recorded which). The receptors here all came from a woman between 18 and 70 years old in good health.

V usage is TRBV10-1 and J usage is TRBJ2-3. The CDR3 covers 14 residues. Germline V lookup: CDR1 WNHNN, CDR2 SYGVQD (reference sequence). CDR3 sequence reads: CASSESVGPDTQYF.

The chain is built from TRBV20-1 and TRBJ1-5; the D call from TCRdb, TRBD1, cannot be confirmed without DNA. Germline V gene lookup returns CDR1 DFQATT and CDR2 SNEGSKA (reference sequence). The CDR3 length is 14 residues. CDR3 in amino acids: CSARGQGVGQPQHF.

The chain has TRBV5-1 and TRBJ2-2; the TCRdb D gene call, TRBD1, has no DNA to confirm it. Germline values: CDR1 SGHRS, CDR2 YFSETQ. This CDR3 has 15 amino acids. The CDR3 here is CASGTGGSNTGELFF.

This rearrangement joins TRBV7-2 to TRBJ1-2. The germline V gene encodes CDR1 SGHTA and CDR2 FQGNSA. The CDR3 consists of 11 residues. The CDR3 region is CASSLLQAYTF. The full variable domain, with the rest looked up from reference TRBV7-2 and TRBJ1-2, is GAGVSQSPSNKVTEKGKDVELRCDPISGHTALYWYRQSLGQGLEFLIYFQGNSAPDKSGLPSDRFSAERTGGSVSTLTIQRTQQEDSAVYLCASSLLQAYTFGSGTRLTVV.

This chain joins TRBV24-1 and TRBJ2-1; no DNA is available, so the TRBD1 call from TCRdb remains unchecked. This CDR3 comprises 14 residues. The germline V gene encodes CDR1 KGHDR and CDR2 SFDVKD. CDR3 region: CATSETGGRNEQFF.

The chain combines TRBV5-6 with TRBJ2-1; TCRdb outputs TRBD1, but without DNA this stays unchecked. Germline V gives CDR1 SGHDT, CDR2 YYEEEE. This CDR3 is 18 amino acids long. The CDR3 loop reads CASSLGGREIFSYNEQFF. Using reference TRBV5-6 and TRBJ2-1 for the parts outside the CDR3, the full variable domain is DAGVTQSPTHLIKTRGQQVTLRCSPKSGHDTVSWYQQALGQGPQFIFQYYEEEERQRGNFPDRFSGHQFPNYSSELNVNALLLGDSALYLCASSLGGREIFSYNEQFFGPGTRLTVL.

The chain links TRBV6-5 to TRBJ2-7; TCRdb proposes TRBD2, but this gene call is untestable without DNA. Germline-derived CDR1 and CDR2 are MNHEY and SVGAGI. CDR3 length: 19 amino acids. CDR3 in amino acids: CASSYYPSLAGPSSGEQYF.

V usage is TRBV19 and J usage is TRBJ2-7; TCRdb calls TRBD1, which cannot be checked without DNA. CDR1 and CDR2 (germline): LNHDA, SQIVND (reference sequence). This CDR3 is built from 14 residues. This CDR3 reads CASKPGTGFYEQYF.

The chain carries TRBV12-3 or TRBV12-4 and TRBJ1-1. The CDR3 has 14 amino acids. The CDR3 is CASGLGDWVTEAFF.

The chain couples TRBV4-1 to TRBJ2-3. Germline CDR1 and CDR2: MGHRA and YSYEKL. This CDR3 comprises 14 residues. This chain's CDR3 is CASSLTEGADTQYF.

The chain is built from TRBV5-1 and TRBJ2-1. This CDR3 has 14 amino acids. The germline V gene encodes CDR1 SGHRS and CDR2 YFSETQ. This CDR3 is CASSLLIGNNEQFF.

The CDR3 loop is CSARLTGQGFNEQFF. This chain joins TRBV20-1 and TRBJ2-1; the D gene TCRdb calls, TRBD1, cannot be checked with no DNA. Germline lookup yields CDR1 DFQATT and CDR2 SNEGSKA (reference sequence). The CDR3 consists of 15 residues.

The gene calls are TRBV11-2 and TRBJ2-1; as DNA is missing, the TRBD2 call by TCRdb cannot be tested. CDR1 is SGHAT, CDR2 FQNNGV, per germline. CDR3 length equals 13 residues. The CDR3 sequence: CASREGSYNEQFF.

This sequence joins TRBV12-3 or TRBV12-4 and TRBJ2-1; TCRdb reports TRBD1, a call that lacks DNA to check it against. The CDR3 runs to 11 residues. CDR3 in amino acids: CASSLGQGRFF.

This chain uses TRBV19 with TRBJ1-1; TCRdb picks TRBD1, but there is no DNA to check that call. The CDR3 has 16 residues. Per germline, CDR1 LNHDA and CDR2 SQIVND (reference sequence). CDR3 sequence: CASSIGPRWGNTEAFF.

The chain couples TRBV3-1 to TRBJ1-2. The length of the CDR3 is 16 residues. CDR1 is LGHDT and CDR2 is YNNKEL in the germline V gene (reference sequence). CDR3 loop: CASSQALDLMINGYTF.

The gene calls are TRBV7-3 and TRBJ2-1; there is no DNA to check the TCRdb D call of TRBD2. The CDR3 extends over 15 amino acids. The germline gives CDR1 SGHTA, CDR2 FQGTGA. The CDR3 here is CASSPRLAGVIEQFF.

This chain joins TRBV20-1 and TRBJ2-3. The CDR3 is 14 residues long. Germline V gene lookup returns CDR1 DFQATT and CDR2 SNEGSKA (reference sequence). The CDR3 sequence: CSASVGTSTDTQYF.

The chain links TRBV30 to TRBJ2-6. The germline V gene encodes CDR1 GTSNPN and CDR2 SVGIG (reference sequence). This CDR3 spans 15 amino acids. The CDR3 is CAWSVGSSGANVLTF.